This TCR beta chain was sequenced in a study of graft-versus-host responses after intestinal transplantation. Across the study: Each of the recipients got a multivisceral, liver-intestinal, or isolated intestinal transplant. Uniformly, recipients were administered anti-thymocyte globulin induction with subsequent tacrolimus and steroids for about 3 years.

Libraries were prepared by immunoSEQ multiplex PCR; TCRdb keeps only in-frame clonotypes and omits some of them. Of around 38,000 clones listed, 83% are singletons. Study results and limitations: GvH clones surfaced in recipient marrow, some emerging earlier in ileum or blood.

With regard to this clone: Antigen specificity is unknown.

The sample here was PBMCs, taken about 1,000 days after transplant. This clonotype originated in a human patient who received an intestinal transplant, so some T cells may come from the graft donor.

The CDR3 protein is CASSLQGSTTDTQYF. The CDR3 DNA follows: TGTGCCAGCAGTTTACAGGGTAGTACAACAGATACGCAGTATTTT. The chain combines TRBV28 with TRBJ2-3, with a tentative D call TRBD1 (5 bases). Germline assignment: CDR1 MDHEN and CDR2 SYDVKM. There are 15 residues in the CDR3. Trimming shortened V by 2 bases and J by 3 bases, and 12 bases separated the two germline ends. Combining the CDR3 with reference TRBV28 and TRBJ2-3 gives the whole variable domain DVKVTQSSRYLVKRTGEKVFLECVQDMDHENMFWYRQDPGLGLRLIYFSYDVKMKEKGDIPEGYSVSREKKERFSLILESASTNQTSMYLCASSLQGSTTDTQYFGPGTRLTVL.